Below, 12 T cell receptor beta chains from the same sample are listed, as sequenced in a study of T cell responses to AZD1222 COVID-19 vaccine. This table comes from immunoSEQ multiplex PCR, and its TCRdb copy is limited to in-frame clones, with some not included. The sample shows approximately 150,000 clones, roughly 91% of them seen only once. The sequencing used peripheral blood, collected on day 0 of AZD1222 vaccination. The source is an adult in good health.

The CDR3 DNA follows: TGTGCCAGCTCAACGGGACAGGGGACGGATGAGCAGTTCTTC. Translated: CASSTGQGTDEQFF. The chain joins TRBV18 to TRBJ2-1; 10 bases agree with TRBD1. Unmatched junction bases numbered 6, after V lost 5 bases and J lost 8 bases. Germline values: CDR1 KGHSH, CDR2 LQKENI. CDR3 length: 14 residues.

This chain joins TRBV30 and TRBJ2-7; D not resolved. Per the germline V gene, CDR1 is GTSNPN and CDR2 is SVGIG (reference sequence). Trimming left V 0 bases short and J 3 bases short, with 6 bases between. The CDR3 totals 12 residues. CDR3 sequence: CAWSVSVYEQYF. The CDR3 DNA is TGTGCCTGGAGTGTATCCGTCTACGAGCAGTACTTC.

This chain connects TRBV15 to TRBJ1-1, with 7 nucleotides matching TRBD1. Germline V gives CDR1 LNHNV, CDR2 YYDKDF (reference sequence). V was clipped by 6 bases and J by 1 base; unmatched bases: 5. This CDR3 is built from 14 residues. CDR3 region: CATRGQAGNTEAFF. DNA of the CDR3: TGTGCCACCAGAGGACAGGCAGGGAACACTGAAGCTTTCTTT.

The V gene is TRBV6-2 or TRBV6-3, the J gene TRBJ2-3, with a tentative D call TRBD2 (6 bases). This CDR3 is 15 amino acids long. CDR1 is MNHEY, CDR2 SVGEGT, per germline. With 2 bases removed from V and 1 base from J, the gap between germline ends came to 10 bases. Here the CDR3 reads CASSYDGGGTDTQYF. Written as DNA, the CDR3 is TGTGCCAGCAGTTACGATGGCGGGGGCACAGATACGCAGTATTTT.

The CDR3 nucleotides are TGTGCCAGCAGTTCTGACAGGAACACCGGGGAGCTGTTTTTT. It is translated as CASSSDRNTGELFF. The chain has TRBV6-5 and TRBJ2-2; possible D gene TRBD1, 5 bases. The ends were cut back, 4 bases at V and 1 base at J, with 7 bases in the middle. This CDR3 spans 14 amino acids. The V gene's germline CDR1 is MNHEY and CDR2 SVGAGI.

The CDR3 DNA reads TGTGCCACTTCGTGGGACGTCTCGGGGAATGAGCAGTTCTTC. This gives the protein CATSWDVSGNEQFF. V usage is TRBV10-3 and J usage is TRBJ2-1, with D tentatively TRBD1 or TRBD2 (5 bases each). V shed 10 bases and J shed 7 bases, with 20 bases lying between them. CDR1 is ENHRY and CDR2 is SYGVKD in the germline V gene. The CDR3 length is 14 residues.

This chain uses TRBV4-3 with TRBJ2-7; D unresolved. This CDR3 spans 15 amino acids. Trimming took 4 bases from V and 0 from J, leaving 13 bases between them. Germline CDR1 is LGHNA and CDR2 is YSLEER. CDR3: CASSPSKGNSYEQYF. CDR3 in DNA: TGCGCCAGCAGCCCCTCGAAGGGAAACTCCTACGAGCAGTACTTC.

This clone was picked up one time. The rearrangement joins TRBV25-1 to TRBJ2-7; 8 nucleotides line up with TRBD1. The CDR3 is made up of 13 amino acids. Looked up from germline, CDR1 is MGHDK and CDR2 is SYGVNS. The J segment lost 1 base and the V segment lost 8 bases, leaving 4 bases of the junction unmatched. CDR3 coding DNA: TGTGCCAGCCGGGACAGGAGTTCCTACGAGCAGTACTTC. This encodes CASRDRSSYEQYF.

The CDR3 spells CASSLVQGAAGNTIYF. The CDR3 nucleotides are TGTGCCAGCAGCTTAGTGCAGGGGGCGGCTGGAAACACCATATATTTT. The gene calls are TRBV7-9 and TRBJ1-3; 8 bases are a match to TRBD1. This CDR3 spans 16 amino acids. J was trimmed by 2 bases and V by 1 base; bases with no gene match: 4. Germline lookup yields CDR1 SEHNR and CDR2 FQNEAQ (reference sequence). Drawing the rest from reference TRBV7-9 and TRBJ1-3, the complete variable domain is DTGVSQNPRHKITKRGQNVTFRCDPISEHNRLYWYRQTLGQGPEFLTYFQNEAQLEKSRLLSDRFSAERPKGSFSTLEIQRTEQGDSAMYLCASSLVQGAAGNTIYFGEGSWLTVV.

The chain combines TRBV7-8 with TRBJ2-1, with 7 bases identical to TRBD1. Trimming at V came to 5 bases and at J to 6 bases, leaving 4 bases not matched to a gene. The CDR3 has 13 amino acids. Per germline, CDR1 SGHVS and CDR2 FQNEAQ. Here the CDR3 reads CASSVDRANEQFF. The CDR3 nucleotides are TGTGCCAGCAGCGTAGACAGGGCCAATGAGCAGTTCTTC.

The chain recombines TRBV3-1 (or the pseudogene TRBV3-2) with TRBJ2-5; 8 nucleotides align to TRBD1. The V gene end was trimmed by 2 bases and the J gene end by 3 bases; junction bases not matched to a gene: 2. This CDR3 is 14 amino acids long. Germline V gene sequence: CDR1 LGHDT, CDR2 YNNKEL (reference sequence). The CDR3 DNA reads TGTGCCAGCAGCCAATGGACAGGGAAAGAGACCCAGTACTTC. Its translation: CASSQWTGKETQYF.

The chain combines TRBV20-1 with TRBJ2-5, with D hard to call. The CDR3 has 11 residues. V dropped 1 base and J dropped 4 bases, with 4 bases sitting between them. The germline V gene has CDR1 DFQATT and CDR2 SNEGSKA (reference sequence). The CDR3 spells CSARAIETQYF. CDR3 bases: TGCAGTGCTAGAGCCATAGAGACCCAGTACTTC.